The source of this TCR beta chain is a study of blood T cell repertoires in COVID-19. About the study: PBMCs, B-cell-depleted T cells, or T cells provided the cDNA or gDNA that made up the material.

As originally analysed: Reference gene primer amplification gave nucleated cell count estimates. Assay used: immunoSEQ multiplex PCR; TCRdb lists only in-frame clones, some missing. V and J calls and clone size are given by that table; D and trimming were obtained from the DNA. Of fewer than 300,000 clones in the sample, 90% were seen once. Cohorts were determined from participant-reported clinical history. Cohort 3 donors counted as recovered after two negative PCRs, clearance, or resolved symptoms. Germline CDR1 reads SGDLS; CDR2 reads YYNGEE. The V segment lost 4 bases and the J segment 12 bases; nucleotides outside the gene matches: 10. CDR3 size: 15 residues.

This receptor was identified in a woman aged 25 to 39 who had recovered from COVID-19. The gene calls are TRBV9 and TRBJ2-1, with 13 bases matching TRBD2. The specimen was PBMCs or T cells enriched from blood (not recorded which). The CDR3: CASSPRLAGGGGQFF. Written as DNA, the CDR3 is TGTGCCAGCAGCCCTCGACTAGCGGGAGGAGGGGGGCAGTTCTTC. The whole variable domain, remainder taken from reference TRBV9 and TRBJ2-1, is DSGVTQTPKHLITATGQRVTLRCSPRSGDLSVYWYQQSLDQGLQFLIQYYNGEERAKGNILERFSAQQFPDLHSELNLSSLELGDSALYFCASSPRLAGGGGQFFGPGTRLTVL.